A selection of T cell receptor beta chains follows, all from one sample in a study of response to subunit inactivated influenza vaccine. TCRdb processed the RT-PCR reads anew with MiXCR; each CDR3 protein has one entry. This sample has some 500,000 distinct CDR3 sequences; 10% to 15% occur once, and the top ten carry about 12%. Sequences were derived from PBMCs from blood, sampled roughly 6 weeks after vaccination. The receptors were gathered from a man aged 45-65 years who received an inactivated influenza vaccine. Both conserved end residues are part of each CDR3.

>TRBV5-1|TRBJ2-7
CASSLAGMASLAYEQYF
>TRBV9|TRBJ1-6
CASSVEQGWGANSPLHF
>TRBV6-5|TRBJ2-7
CASSYSTGQGPEQYF
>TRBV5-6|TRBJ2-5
CASSFGAAWETQYF
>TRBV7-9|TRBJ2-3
CASSRGGVDTQYF
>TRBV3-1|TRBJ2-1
CASSQVRPGGRTYNEQFF
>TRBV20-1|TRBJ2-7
CSAIKTVTSYEQYF
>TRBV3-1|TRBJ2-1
CASSQGQIYNEQFF
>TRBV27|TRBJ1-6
CASSLQAGSPLHF
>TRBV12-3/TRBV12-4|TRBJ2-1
CASSSTRGQGFLEQFF
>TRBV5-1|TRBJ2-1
CASSLERFEQFF
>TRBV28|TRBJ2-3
CASSAWELQGPDTQYF
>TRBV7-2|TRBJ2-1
CASNGASSYNEQFF
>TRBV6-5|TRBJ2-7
CASRFTLGSHEQYF
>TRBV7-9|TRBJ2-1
CASSLVGLQFF
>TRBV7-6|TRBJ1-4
CASSLYGISTNEKLFF
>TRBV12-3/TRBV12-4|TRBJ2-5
CASSPTSGRPQETQYF
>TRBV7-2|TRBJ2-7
CVSSFPHWEEQYF
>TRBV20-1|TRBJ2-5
CSALRGEETQYF
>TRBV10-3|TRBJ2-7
CAISGSSGSYEQYF
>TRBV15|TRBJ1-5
CATSRDQGPYQPQHF
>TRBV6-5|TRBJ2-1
CASSSGTNLREQFF
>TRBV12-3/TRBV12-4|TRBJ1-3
CASRPRYGLSGNTIYF
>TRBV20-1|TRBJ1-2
CSARDRDWVGANYGYTF
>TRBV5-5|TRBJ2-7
CASSSHGTVGTYEQYF
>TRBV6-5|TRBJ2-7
CASSYSFGTGFSYEQYF
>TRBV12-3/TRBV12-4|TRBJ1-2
CASSPRQGAAGYTF
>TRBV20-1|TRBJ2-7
CSARGGHEQYF
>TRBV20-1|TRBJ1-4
CSAQTGPNEKLFF
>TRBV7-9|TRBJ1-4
CASSLAGTVNEKLFF
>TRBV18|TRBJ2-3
CASSLTAGTADTQYF
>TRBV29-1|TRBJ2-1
CSVGGTGHNEQFF
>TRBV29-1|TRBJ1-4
CSVALLGQGETNEKLFF
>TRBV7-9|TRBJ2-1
CASSLEGGARNEQFF
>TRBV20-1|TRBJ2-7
CSARKAGQGLSYEQYF
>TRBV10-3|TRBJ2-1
CAINGGGYHNEQFF
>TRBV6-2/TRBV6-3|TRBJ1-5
CASSYARDGQPQHF
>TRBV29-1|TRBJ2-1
CSVGTSGYNEQFF
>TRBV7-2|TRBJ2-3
CASSLSYGVDTQYF
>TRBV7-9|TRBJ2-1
CASSAGRISSNEQFF
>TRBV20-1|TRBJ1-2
CSARERILDYGYTF
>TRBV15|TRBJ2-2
CATEVRRTGNTGELFF
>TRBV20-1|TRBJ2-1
CSARVVAGVGTGNEQFF
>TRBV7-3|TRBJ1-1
CASSLTRAMNTEAFF
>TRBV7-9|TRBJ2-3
CASARDTQYF
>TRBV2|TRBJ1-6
CASSVDPSYSPLHF
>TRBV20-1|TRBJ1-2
CSASIWRGFSSPYGYTF
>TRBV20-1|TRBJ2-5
CSASDRTAAQETQYF
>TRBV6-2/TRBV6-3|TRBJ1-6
CASSYNADRGPLHF
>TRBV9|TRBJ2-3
CASSERTGANTDTQYF
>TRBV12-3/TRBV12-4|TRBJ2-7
CASTLSGRGPYEQYF